This TCR beta chain was sequenced in a study of T cell repertoires in cytomegalovirus infection. This clonotype was counted a few times. TCRdb re-called the reads with MiXCR, one entry per CDR3 protein. Of some 700,000 distinct CDR3 sequences detected, 35% to 45% appear once; the ten largest clones hold around 2.8%. The J segment lost 3 bases and the V segment lost 8 bases, leaving 8 bases of the junction unmatched. In germline, CDR1 is SGHVT, CDR2 SQSDAQ. The CDR3 covers 14 residues. This chain connects TRBV7-4 to TRBJ2-3; 7 nucleotides align to TRBD1. The material sequenced was PBMCs. The sequence was collected from a human donor in good health (CMV status not recorded). Some clones in this sample may be carry-over from other donors' samples. CDR3 sequence reads: CASVRGQLTDTQYF. The DNA for the CDR3 is TGTGCCAGCGTGAGGGGACAGCTTACAGATACGCAGTATTTT.